Listed below are T cell receptor beta chains from one sample, sequenced in a study of tumor-infiltrating lymphocytes in primary liver carcinoma. TCRdb processed the multiplex PCR reads anew with MiXCR; each CDR3 protein has one entry. The sample has tens of thousands of distinct CDR3 sequences, under 75% seen once. Sequencing was done on a sample of tumor-adjacent normal liver tissue. Source of these receptors: a man aged 35-49 years with primary liver carcinoma and hepatitis B virus infection. CDR3s include the opening cysteine and the closing phenylalanine or tryptophan.

J gene,V gene,CDR3 protein
TRBJ2-3,TRBV11-2,CASSSYGANTDTQYF
TRBJ2-7,TRBV20-1,CSARLAGWGEQYF
TRBJ1-6,TRBV5-4,CASSEYSSPLHF
TRBJ2-3,TRBV28,CASSFIEAGGPTNTQYF
TRBJ1-3,TRBV10-3,CAVSESIMGGGNTIYF
TRBJ1-1,TRBV30,CAWSEKNRRNTESFF
TRBJ2-7,TRBV20-1,CSAREGPKDYEQYF
TRBJ2-6,TRBV4-2,CASSQVGTSGSGANVLTF
TRBJ2-3,TRBV11-2,CASSPQALLDTQYF
TRBJ2-1,TRBV6-2/TRBV6-3,CVRSRLEGERNEQFF
TRBJ1-5,TRBV6-6,CASRRTGLAQPQHF
TRBJ2-5,TRBV30,CAWSTTGLTPQETQYF
TRBJ2-3,TRBV6-5,CASSYYGSEDTQYF
TRBJ2-2,TRBV6-1,CDSSAGEVESGELFF
TRBJ2-1,TRBV7-2,CASSPDRPYNEQFF
TRBJ2-1,TRBV6-5,CASSDTNRVGFNERFF
TRBJ2-7,TRBV5-6,CASSFVEREYSRQYF
TRBJ2-7,TRBV11-2,CASSQTDDEQYF
TRBJ2-6,TRBV4-1,CASSQTAGGSGANVLTF
TRBJ2-7,TRBV20-1,CNALAVSYEQYF